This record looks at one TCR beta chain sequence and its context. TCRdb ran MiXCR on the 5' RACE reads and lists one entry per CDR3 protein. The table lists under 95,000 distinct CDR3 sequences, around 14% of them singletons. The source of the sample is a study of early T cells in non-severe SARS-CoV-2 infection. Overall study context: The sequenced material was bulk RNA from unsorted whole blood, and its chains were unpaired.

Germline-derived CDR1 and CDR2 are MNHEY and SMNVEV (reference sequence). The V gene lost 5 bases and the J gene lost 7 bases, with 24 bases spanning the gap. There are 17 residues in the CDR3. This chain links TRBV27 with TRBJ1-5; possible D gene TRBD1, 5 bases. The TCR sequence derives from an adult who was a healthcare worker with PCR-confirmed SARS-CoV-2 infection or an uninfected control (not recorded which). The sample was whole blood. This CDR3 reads CASSRKARDGKRQPQHF. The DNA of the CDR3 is TGTGCCAGCAGTAGAAAGGCCAGGGACGGGAAGAGGCAGCCCCAGCATTTT.